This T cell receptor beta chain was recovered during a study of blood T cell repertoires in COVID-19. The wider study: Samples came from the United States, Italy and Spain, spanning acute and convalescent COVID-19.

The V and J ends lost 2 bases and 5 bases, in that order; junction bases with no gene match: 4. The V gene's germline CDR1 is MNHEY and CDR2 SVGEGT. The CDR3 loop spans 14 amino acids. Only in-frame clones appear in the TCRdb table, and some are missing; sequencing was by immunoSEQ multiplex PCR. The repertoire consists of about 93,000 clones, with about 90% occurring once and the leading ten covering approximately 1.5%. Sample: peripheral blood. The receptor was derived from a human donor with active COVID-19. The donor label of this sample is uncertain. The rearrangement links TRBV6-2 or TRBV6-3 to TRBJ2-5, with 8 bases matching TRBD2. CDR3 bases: TGTGCCAGCAGTTACACCCGACTAGCGGAGACCCAGTACTTC. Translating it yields CASSYTRLAETQYF.